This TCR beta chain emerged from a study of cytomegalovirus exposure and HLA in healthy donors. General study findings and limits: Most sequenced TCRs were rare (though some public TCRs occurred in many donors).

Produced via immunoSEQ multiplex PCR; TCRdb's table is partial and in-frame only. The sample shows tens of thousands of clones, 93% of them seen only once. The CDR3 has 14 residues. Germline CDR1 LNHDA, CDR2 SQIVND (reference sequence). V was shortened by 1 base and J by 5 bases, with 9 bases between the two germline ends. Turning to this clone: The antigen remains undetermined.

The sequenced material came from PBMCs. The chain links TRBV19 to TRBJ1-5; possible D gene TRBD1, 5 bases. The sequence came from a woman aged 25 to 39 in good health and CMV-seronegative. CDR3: CASSIGTGDQPQHF. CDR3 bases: TGTGCCAGTAGTATAGGCACAGGCGATCAGCCCCAGCATTTT.